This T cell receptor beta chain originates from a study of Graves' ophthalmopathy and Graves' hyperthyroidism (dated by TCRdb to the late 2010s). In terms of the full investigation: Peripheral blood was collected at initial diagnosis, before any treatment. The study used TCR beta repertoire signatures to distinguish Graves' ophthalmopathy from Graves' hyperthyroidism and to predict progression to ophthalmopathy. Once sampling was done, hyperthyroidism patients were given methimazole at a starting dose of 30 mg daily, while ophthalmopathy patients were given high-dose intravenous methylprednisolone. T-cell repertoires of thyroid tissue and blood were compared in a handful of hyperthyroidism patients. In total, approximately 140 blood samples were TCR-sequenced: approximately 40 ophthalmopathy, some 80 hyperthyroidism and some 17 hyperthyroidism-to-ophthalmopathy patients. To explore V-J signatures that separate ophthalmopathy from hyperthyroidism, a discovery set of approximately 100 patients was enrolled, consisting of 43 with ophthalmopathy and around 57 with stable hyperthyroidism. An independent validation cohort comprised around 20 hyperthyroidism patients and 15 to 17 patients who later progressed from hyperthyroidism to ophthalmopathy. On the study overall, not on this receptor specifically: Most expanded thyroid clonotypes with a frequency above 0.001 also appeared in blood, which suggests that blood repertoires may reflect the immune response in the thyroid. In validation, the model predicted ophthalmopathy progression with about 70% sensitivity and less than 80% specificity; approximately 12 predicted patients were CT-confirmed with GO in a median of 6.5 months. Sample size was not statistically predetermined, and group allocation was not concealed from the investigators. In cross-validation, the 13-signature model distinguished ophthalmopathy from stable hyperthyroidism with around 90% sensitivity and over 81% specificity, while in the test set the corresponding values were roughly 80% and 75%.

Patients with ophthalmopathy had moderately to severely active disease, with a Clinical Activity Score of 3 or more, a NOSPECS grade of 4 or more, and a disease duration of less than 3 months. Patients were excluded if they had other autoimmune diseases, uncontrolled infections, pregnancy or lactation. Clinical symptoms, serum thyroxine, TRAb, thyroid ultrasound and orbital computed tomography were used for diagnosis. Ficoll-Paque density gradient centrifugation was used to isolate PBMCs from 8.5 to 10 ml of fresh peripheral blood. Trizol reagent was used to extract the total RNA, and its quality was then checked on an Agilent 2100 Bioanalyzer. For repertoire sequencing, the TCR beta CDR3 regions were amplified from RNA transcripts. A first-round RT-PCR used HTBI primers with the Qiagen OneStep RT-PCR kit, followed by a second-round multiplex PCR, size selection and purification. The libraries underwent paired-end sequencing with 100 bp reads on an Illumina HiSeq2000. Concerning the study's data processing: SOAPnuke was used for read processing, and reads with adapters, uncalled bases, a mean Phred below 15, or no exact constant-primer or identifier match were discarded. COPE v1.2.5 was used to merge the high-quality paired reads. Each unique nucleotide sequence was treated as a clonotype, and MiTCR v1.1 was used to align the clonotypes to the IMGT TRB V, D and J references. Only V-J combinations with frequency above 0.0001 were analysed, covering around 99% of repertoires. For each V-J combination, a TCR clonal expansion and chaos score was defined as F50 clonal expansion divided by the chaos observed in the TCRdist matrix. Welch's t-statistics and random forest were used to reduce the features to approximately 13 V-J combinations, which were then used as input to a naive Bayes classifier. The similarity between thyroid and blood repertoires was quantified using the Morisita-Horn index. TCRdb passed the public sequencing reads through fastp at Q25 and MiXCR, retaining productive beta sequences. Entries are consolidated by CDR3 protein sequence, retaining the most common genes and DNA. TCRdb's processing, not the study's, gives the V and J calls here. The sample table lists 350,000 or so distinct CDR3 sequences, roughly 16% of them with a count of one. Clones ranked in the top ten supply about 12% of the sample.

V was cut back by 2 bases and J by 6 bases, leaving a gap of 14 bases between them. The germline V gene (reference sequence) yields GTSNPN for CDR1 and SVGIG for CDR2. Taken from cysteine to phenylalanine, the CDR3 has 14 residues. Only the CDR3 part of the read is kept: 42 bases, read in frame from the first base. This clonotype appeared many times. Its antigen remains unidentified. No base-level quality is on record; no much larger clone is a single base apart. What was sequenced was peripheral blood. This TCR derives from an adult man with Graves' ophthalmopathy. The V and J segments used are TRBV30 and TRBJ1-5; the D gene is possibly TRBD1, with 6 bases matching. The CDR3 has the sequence CAWSHQGGGQPQHF. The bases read TGTGCCTGGAGTCACCAGGGAGGGGGTCAGCCCCAGCATTTT.